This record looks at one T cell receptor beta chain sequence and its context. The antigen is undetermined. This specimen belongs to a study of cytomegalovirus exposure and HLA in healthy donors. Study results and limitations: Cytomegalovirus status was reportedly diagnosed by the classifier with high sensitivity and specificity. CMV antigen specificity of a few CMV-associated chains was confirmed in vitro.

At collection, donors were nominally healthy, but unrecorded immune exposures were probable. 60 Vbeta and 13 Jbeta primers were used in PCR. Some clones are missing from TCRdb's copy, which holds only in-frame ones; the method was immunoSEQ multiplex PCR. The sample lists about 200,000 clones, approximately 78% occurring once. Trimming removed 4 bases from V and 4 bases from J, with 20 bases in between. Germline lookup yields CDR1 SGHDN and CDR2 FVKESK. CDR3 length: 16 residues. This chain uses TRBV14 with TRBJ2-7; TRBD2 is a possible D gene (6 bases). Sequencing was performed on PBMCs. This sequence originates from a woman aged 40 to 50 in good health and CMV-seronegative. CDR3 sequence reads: CASSLGLPGAVYEQYF. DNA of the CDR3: TGTGCCAGCAGCCTGGGACTCCCGGGAGCGGTATACGAGCAGTACTTC.